This T cell receptor beta chain was observed in a study of chemoradiotherapy in HPV16-positive cancers. Across the study: Candidate HPV-specific T-cell clones and common TCR motifs came from functional assays in a couple of HPV16-positive patients.

Regarding the study as a whole: Candidate HPV-specific clones and E7-related TCR motifs grew in tumor during treatment. Functional assays defining HPV-specific T cells used only a couple of HPV16-positive patients. HPV-responsive T-cell expansion during chemoradiotherapy was linked to improved recurrence-free survival in HPV16-positive patients.

Profiling relied on immunoSEQ multiplex PCR, and the TCRdb table lists in-frame clones only, not all of them. The data show 40,000 to 65,000 clones, with about 92% seen just once and approximately 3.5% held by the top ten. For this clone: The antigen is undetermined.

The receptor was isolated from a human donor with HPV-associated anogenital cancer. The sample was blood, taken from a patient who underwent chemoradiotherapy.

Here the CDR3 DNA reads TGTGCCAGCAGCTTAGGTAGCGGGGAGTTAAAGACCCAGTACTTC. It specifies CASSLGSGELKTQYF. This chain links TRBV7-2 with TRBJ2-5; TRBD2 matches at 8 bases. The CDR3 extends over 15 amino acids. Germline loops: CDR1 SGHTA, CDR2 FQGNSA. With 1 base clipped from V and 6 bases from J, the junction kept 7 bases outside the gene matches.